These 15 T cell receptor beta chains came from one sample sequenced in a study of cytomegalovirus exposure and HLA in healthy donors listed by TCRdb under 2017. The library was prepared using the immunoSEQ multiplex PCR assay. For the multiplex PCR, a mixture combining 60 forward primers for TCR Vbeta segments and 13 reverse primers for TCR Jbeta segments was used. Drawn from immuneACCESS, this table holds only the in-frame rearrangements with V and J called that TCRdb kept. Clones are partly lost; checked studies trace under half to an unresolved V gene and leave the rest unexplained. The sample data list 160,000 or so clones, and roughly 80% of these were observed just once. The ten largest make up around 6% of the sample. Source material: PBMCs. These receptors were taken from a man aged 35-49 years in good health and CMV-seronegative.

This chain joins TRBV19 and TRBJ2-7; D not certain. V gave up 1 base and J gave up 3 bases, with 7 bases separating them. The CDR3 has 13 residues. Germline assignment: CDR1 LNHDA and CDR2 SQIVND (reference sequence). The CDR3 nucleotides read TGTGCCAGTAGTATAGGGGCAGACTACGAGCAGTACTTC. Residues: CASSIGADYEQYF.

The chain links TRBV7-2 to TRBJ2-5; 7 bases are a match to TRBD2. CDR1 is SGHTA and CDR2 is FQGNSA in the germline V gene. CDR3 size: 14 residues. J gave up 3 bases and V 8 bases, and 9 bases lay outside the gene matches. The CDR3 spells CASASGQHKETQYF. Written as DNA, the CDR3 is TGTGCCAGCGCTAGCGGACAACACAAAGAGACCCAGTACTTC.

This chain links TRBV18 with TRBJ2-6; 8 bases are a match to TRBD2. J was trimmed by 3 bases and V by 1 base; bases with no gene match: 11. CDR1 and CDR2 (germline): KGHSH, LQKENI. The CDR3 is 19 residues long. This CDR3 is CASSPLGSGAVSGANVLTF. CDR3 nucleotides: TGTGCCAGCTCACCACTCGGTAGCGGGGCAGTCAGTGGGGCCAACGTCCTGACTTTC. The full variable domain, in which reference TRBV18 and TRBJ2-6 provide the parts outside the CDR3, is NAGVMQNPRHLVRRRGQEARLRCSPMKGHSHVYWYRQLPEEGLKFMVYLQKENIIDESGMPKERFSAEFPKEGPSILRIQQVVRGDSAAYFCASSPLGSGAVSGANVLTFGAGSRLTVL.

This chain joins TRBV4-3 and TRBJ2-2, with 8 nucleotides matching TRBD2. This CDR3 is built from 16 residues. Germline-derived CDR1 and CDR2 are LGHNA and YSLEER. J lost 2 bases, V lost 4 bases, and 6 bases had no gene match. CDR3 region: CASSRAGGVNTGELFF. The CDR3 nucleotides read TGCGCCAGCAGCCGGGCCGGGGGGGTCAACACCGGGGAGCTGTTTTTT.

The rearrangement links TRBV19 to TRBJ2-4, with 9 bases lining up with TRBD1. V lost 4 bases to trimming and J lost 0 bases; unmatched junction nucleotides: 4. Germline V gives CDR1 LNHDA, CDR2 SQIVND (reference sequence). The CDR3 has 16 residues. Here the CDR3 reads CASSTRQGGAKNIQYF. CDR3 in DNA: TGTGCCAGTAGTACCAGACAGGGGGGAGCCAAAAACATTCAGTACTTC.

This chain connects TRBV11-2 to TRBJ2-5; D may be TRBD2 (5 bases). The CDR3 consists of 18 residues. The ends were cut back, 1 base at V and 0 bases at J, with 18 bases in the middle. Looked up from germline, CDR1 is SGHAT and CDR2 is FQNNGV. CDR3 sequence (DNA): TGTGCCAGCAGCTTAGTGGGAGCGGCCAGTGGGTACCAAGAGACCCAGTACTTC. Amino acids: CASSLVGAASGYQETQYF.

V is TRBV7-2 and J is TRBJ2-1; TRBD2 aligns across 8 bases. The CDR3 loop spans 15 amino acids. J lost 6 bases, V lost 0 bases, and 4 bases had no gene match. The germline V gene encodes CDR1 SGHTA and CDR2 FQGNSA. CDR3 amino acids: CASSLAAGGSNEQFF. CDR3 sequence (DNA): TGTGCCAGCAGCTTAGCGGCGGGAGGTTCCAATGAGCAGTTCTTC.

The V gene is TRBV29-1, the J gene TRBJ2-5, with D possibly TRBD1 on 5 matching bases. The CDR3 has 15 amino acids. Trimming left V 6 bases short and J 5 bases short, with 22 bases between. Per the germline V gene, CDR1 is SQVTM and CDR2 is ANQGSEA. The CDR3 region is CSVPPPGYSGETQYF. Written as DNA, the CDR3 is TGCAGCGTCCCCCCCCCAGGGTACTCCGGGGAGACCCAGTACTTC.

The CDR3 DNA reads TGTGCCAGCAGTGACACAGGGCTCGAAGCTTTCTTT. Translated: CASSDTGLEAFF. The V and J genes are TRBV2 and TRBJ1-1, with a tentative D call TRBD1 (6 bases). Germline V lookup: CDR1 SNHLY, CDR2 FYNNEI. The V gene lost 3 bases and the J gene lost 8 bases, with 10 bases spanning the gap. This CDR3 region has 12 residues.

The J gene is TRBJ1-5, the V gene TRBV2; D might be TRBD1 (6 bases). The CDR3 loop spans 15 amino acids. Germline lookup yields CDR1 SNHLY and CDR2 FYNNEI. Trimming took 6 bases from V and 1 from J, leaving 13 bases between them. The CDR3 spells CASRAPDSSNQPQHF. CDR3 DNA: TGTGCCAGCAGAGCTCCGGACAGCAGCAATCAGCCCCAGCATTTT.

The chain joins TRBV18 to TRBJ1-2; D unclear. From germline, CDR1 is KGHSH and CDR2 LQKENI. The CDR3 runs to 14 residues. The V and J ends lost 5 bases and 3 bases respectively, with 13 bases between them. The CDR3 DNA is TGTGCCAGCTCATTAGAACCGCAGGACTATGGCTACACCTTC. Amino acids: CASSLEPQDYGYTF.

The chain has TRBV5-1 and TRBJ1-6; D remains unclear. CDR1 is SGHRS and CDR2 is YFSETQ in the germline V gene. The CDR3 loop spans 16 amino acids. The V end was cut by 0 bases, the J end by 9 bases, with 16 bases between. CDR3 protein: CASSLASGLEGSPLHF. CDR3 coding DNA: TGCGCCAGCAGCTTGGCCAGCGGCCTCGAGGGTTCACCCCTCCACTTT. Full variable domain (remainder filled in from reference TRBV5-1 and TRBJ1-6): KAGVTQTPRYLIKTRGQQVTLSCSPISGHRSVSWYQQTPGQGLQFLFEYFSETQRNKGNFPGRFSGRQFSNSRSEMNVSTLELGDSALYLCASSLASGLEGSPLHFGNGTRLTVT.

The chain combines TRBV7-9 with TRBJ1-1, with a weak D call TRBD1 (6 bases). CDR3 size: 17 residues. CDR1 and CDR2 from the germline V gene are SEHNR and FQNEAQ (reference sequence). V shed 7 bases and J shed 4 bases, with 25 bases lying between them. The CDR3 DNA is TGTGCCAGCACCCCAACCAGGATGGGGGCCCCCCGCACTGAAGCTTTCTTT. It yields the protein CASTPTRMGAPRTEAFF.

The chain carries TRBV2 and TRBJ1-2, with 7 bases identical to TRBD1. The CDR3 is made up of 15 amino acids. CDR1 and CDR2 (germline): SNHLY, FYNNEI. V was pared by 7 bases and J by 0 bases, with 8 bases of the junction left unmatched. The CDR3 loop is CASTPQGGTNYGYTF. In DNA form, the CDR3 reads TGTGCCAGCACCCCCCAGGGGGGTACTAACTATGGCTACACCTTC.

This chain uses TRBV4-3 with TRBJ1-6, with 7 bases matching TRBD1. There are 16 residues in the CDR3. Per germline, CDR1 LGHNA and CDR2 YSLEER. The V gene end was trimmed by 0 bases and the J gene end by 8 bases; junction bases not matched to a gene: 7. The CDR3 sequence: CASSQDRQGVDSPLHF. CDR3 in DNA: TGCGCCAGCAGCCAAGATCGGCAGGGGGTCGATTCACCCCTCCACTTT.